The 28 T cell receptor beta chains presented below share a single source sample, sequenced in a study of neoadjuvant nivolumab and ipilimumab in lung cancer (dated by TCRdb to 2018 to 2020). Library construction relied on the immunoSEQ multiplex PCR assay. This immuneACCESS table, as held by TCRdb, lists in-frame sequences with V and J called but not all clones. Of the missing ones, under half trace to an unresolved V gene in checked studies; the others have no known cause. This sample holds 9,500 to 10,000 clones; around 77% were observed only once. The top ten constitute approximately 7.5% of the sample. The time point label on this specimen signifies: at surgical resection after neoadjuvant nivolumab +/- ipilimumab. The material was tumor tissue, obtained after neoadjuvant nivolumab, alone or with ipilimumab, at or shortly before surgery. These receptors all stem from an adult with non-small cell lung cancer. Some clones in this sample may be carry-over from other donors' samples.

The CDR3 DNA reads TGTGCCAGCAGCCAAGATCGGTGGGGGGAGTCCACAGATACGCAGTATTTT. Its translation is CASSQDRWGESTDTQYF. This chain links TRBV4-2 with TRBJ2-3, with D perhaps TRBD2 (6 bases). CDR1 and CDR2 (germline): LGHNA, YNFKEQ. V gave up 0 bases and J gave up 2 bases, with 15 bases separating them. This CDR3 contains 17 residues.

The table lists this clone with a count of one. The CDR3 region has the DNA TGTGCCAGCAGTGACGCAGAGACCCAGTACTTC. Protein sequence: CASSDAETQYF. The chain combines TRBV25-1 with TRBJ2-5; D unresolved. Germline CDR1 reads MGHDK; CDR2 reads SYGVNS. The CDR3 has 11 residues. Between the trimmed V and J ends, which lost 3 bases and 4 bases, there was a span of 3 bases. The variable domain in full, with the rest retrieved from reference TRBV25-1 and TRBJ2-5, is EADIYQTPRYLVIGTGKKITLECSQTMGHDKMYWYQQDPGMELHLIHYSYGVNSTEKGDLSSESTVSRIRTEHFPLTLESARPSHTSQYLCASSDAETQYFGPGTRLLVL.

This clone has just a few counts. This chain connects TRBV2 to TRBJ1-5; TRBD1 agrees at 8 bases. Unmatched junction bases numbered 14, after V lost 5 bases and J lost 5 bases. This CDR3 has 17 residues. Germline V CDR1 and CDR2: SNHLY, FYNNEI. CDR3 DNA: TGTGCCAGCAGTCATGCCCCTACAGGGGGGGCATATCAGCCCCAGCATTTT. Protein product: CASSHAPTGGAYQPQHF.

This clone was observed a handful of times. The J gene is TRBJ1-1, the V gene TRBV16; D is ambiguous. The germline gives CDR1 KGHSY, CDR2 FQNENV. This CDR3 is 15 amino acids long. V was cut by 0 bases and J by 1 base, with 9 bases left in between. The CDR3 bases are TGTGCCAGCAGCCAATCTCGGGCAGAGAACACTGAAGCTTTCTTT. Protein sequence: CASSQSRAENTEAFF.

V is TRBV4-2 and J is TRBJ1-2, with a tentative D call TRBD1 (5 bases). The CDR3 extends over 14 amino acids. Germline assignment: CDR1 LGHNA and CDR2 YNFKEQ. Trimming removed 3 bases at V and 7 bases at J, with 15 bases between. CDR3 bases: TGTGCCAGCAGCCAGGGGGGACGGGATAGTGGCTACACCTTC. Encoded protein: CASSQGGRDSGYTF.

The CDR3, as DNA: TGCGCCAGCAGCCCTACTCGTGACGAGCAGTACTTC. Protein sequence: CASSPTRDEQYF. The V and J genes are TRBV5-1 and TRBJ2-7; D remains unclear. Germline values: CDR1 SGHRS, CDR2 YFSETQ. The CDR3 is 12 amino acids. Trimming stripped 4 bases from V and 5 bases from J, with 10 bases between.

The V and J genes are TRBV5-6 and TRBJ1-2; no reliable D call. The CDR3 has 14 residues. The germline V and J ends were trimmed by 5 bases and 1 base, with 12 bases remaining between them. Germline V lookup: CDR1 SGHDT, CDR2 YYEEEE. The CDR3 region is CASSLTGNNYGYTF. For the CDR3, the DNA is TGTGCCAGCAGTTTGACCGGAAATAACTATGGCTACACCTTC. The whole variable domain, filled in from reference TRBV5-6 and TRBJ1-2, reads DAGVTQSPTHLIKTRGQQVTLRCSPKSGHDTVSWYQQALGQGPQFIFQYYEEEERQRGNFPDRFSGHQFPNYSSELNVNALLLGDSALYLCASSLTGNNYGYTFGSGTRLTVV.

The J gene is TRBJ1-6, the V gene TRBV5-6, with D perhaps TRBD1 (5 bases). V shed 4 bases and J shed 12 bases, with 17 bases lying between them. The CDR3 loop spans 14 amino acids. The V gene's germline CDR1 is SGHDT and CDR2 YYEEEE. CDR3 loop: CASSHYSVRGPLHF. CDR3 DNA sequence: TGTGCCAGCAGCCATTACAGTGTGAGGGGACCCCTCCACTTT.

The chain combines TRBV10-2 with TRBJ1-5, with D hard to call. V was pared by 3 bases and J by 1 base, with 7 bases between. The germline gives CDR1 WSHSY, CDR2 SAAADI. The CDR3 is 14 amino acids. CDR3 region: CASSEGSSNQPQHF. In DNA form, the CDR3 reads TGCGCCAGCAGTGAAGGTAGCAGCAATCAGCCCCAGCATTTT.

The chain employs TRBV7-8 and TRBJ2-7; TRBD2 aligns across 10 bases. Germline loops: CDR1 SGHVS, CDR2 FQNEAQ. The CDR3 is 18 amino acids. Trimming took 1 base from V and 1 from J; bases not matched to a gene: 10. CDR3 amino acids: CASSLVVLLAGTSYEQYF. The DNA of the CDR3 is TGTGCCAGCAGCTTAGTAGTGCTACTAGCGGGGACTTCCTACGAGCAGTACTTC.

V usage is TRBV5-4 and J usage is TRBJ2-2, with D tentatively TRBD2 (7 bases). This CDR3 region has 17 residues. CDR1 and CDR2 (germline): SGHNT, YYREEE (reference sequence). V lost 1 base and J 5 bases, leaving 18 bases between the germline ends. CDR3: CASSLQGGGPLTGELFF. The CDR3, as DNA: TGTGCCAGCAGCTTGCAAGGGGGAGGGCCCCTAACCGGGGAGCTGTTTTTT.

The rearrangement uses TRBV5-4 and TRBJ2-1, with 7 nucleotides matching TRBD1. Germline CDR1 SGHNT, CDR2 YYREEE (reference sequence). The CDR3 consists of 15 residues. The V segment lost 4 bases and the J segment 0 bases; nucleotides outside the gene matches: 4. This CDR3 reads CASSAQGSSYNEQFF. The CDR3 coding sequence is TGTGCCAGCAGCGCACAGGGGAGCTCCTACAATGAGCAGTTCTTC.

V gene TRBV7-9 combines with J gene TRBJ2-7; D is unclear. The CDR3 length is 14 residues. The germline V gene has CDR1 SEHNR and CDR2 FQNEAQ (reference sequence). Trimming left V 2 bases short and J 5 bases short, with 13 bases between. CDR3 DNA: TGTGCCAGCAGCTTACTACCAGCCGACCACGAGCAGTACTTC. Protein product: CASSLLPADHEQYF.

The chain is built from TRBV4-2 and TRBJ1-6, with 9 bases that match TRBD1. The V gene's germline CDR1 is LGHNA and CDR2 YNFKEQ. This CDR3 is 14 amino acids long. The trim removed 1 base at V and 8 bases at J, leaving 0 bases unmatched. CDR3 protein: CASSQGTGDSPLHF. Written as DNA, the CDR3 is TGTGCCAGCAGCCAAGGGACAGGGGATTCACCCCTCCACTTT.

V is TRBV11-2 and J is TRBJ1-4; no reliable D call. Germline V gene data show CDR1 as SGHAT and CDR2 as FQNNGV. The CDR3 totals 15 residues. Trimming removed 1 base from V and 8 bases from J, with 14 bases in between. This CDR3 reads CASSLGSQLGEKLFF. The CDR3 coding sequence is TGTGCCAGCAGCTTAGGGTCCCAGCTAGGGGAAAAACTGTTTTTT.

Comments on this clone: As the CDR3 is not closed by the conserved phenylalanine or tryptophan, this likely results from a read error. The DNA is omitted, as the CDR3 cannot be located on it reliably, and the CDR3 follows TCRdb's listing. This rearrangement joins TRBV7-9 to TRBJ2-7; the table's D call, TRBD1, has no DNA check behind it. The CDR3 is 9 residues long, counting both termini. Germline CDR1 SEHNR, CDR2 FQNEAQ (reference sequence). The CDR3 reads CASSPGTGG.

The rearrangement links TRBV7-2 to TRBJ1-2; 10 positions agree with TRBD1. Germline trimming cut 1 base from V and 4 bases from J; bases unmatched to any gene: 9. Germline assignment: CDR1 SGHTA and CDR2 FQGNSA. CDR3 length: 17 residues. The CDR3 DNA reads TGTGCCAGCAGCTTAGGGGGACAGGGGATTGGTGGCTATGGCTACACCTTC. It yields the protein CASSLGGQGIGGYGYTF. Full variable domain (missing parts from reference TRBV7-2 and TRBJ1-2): GAGVSQSPSNKVTEKGKDVELRCDPISGHTALYWYRQSLGQGLEFLIYFQGNSAPDKSGLPSDRFSAERTGGSVSTLTIQRTQQEDSAVYLCASSLGGQGIGGYGYTFGSGTRLTVV.

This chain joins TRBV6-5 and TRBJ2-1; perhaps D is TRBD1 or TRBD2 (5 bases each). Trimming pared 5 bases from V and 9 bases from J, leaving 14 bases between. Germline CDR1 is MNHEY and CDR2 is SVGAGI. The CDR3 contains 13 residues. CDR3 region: CASSPPGAGEQFF. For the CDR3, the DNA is TGTGCCAGCAGTCCCCCCGGGGCAGGTGAGCAGTTCTTC.

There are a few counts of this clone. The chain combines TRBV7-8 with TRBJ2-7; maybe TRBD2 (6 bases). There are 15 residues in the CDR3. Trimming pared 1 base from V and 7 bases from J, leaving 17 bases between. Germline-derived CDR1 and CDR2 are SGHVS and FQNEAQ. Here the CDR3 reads CASSLGYSREMEQYF. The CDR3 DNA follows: TGTGCCAGCAGCTTAGGATATTCTCGGGAGATGGAGCAGTACTTC.

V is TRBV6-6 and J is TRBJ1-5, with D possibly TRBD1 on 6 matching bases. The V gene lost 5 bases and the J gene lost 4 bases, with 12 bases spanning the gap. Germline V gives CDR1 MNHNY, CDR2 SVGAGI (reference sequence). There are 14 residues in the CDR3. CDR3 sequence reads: CASSDRRANQPQHF. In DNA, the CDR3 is TGTGCCAGCAGTGACAGGAGAGCAAATCAGCCCCAGCATTTT.

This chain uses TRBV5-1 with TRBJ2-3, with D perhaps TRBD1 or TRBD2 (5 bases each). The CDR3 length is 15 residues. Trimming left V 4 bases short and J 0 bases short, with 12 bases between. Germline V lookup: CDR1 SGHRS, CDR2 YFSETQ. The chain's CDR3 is CASSGRDPSTDTQYF. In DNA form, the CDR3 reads TGCGCCAGCAGCGGCCGGGACCCTAGCACAGATACGCAGTATTTT.

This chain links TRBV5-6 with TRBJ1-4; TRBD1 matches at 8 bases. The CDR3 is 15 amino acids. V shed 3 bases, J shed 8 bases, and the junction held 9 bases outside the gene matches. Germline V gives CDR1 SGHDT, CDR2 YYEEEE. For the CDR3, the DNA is TGTGCCAGCAGCTGGTCGAGGACAGGGAAAGAAAAACTGTTTTTT. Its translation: CASSWSRTGKEKLFF.

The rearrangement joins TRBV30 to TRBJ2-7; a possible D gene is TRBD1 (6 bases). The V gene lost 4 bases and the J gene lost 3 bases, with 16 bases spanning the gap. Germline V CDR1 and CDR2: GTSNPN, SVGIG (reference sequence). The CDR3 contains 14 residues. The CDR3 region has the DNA TGTGCCTGGACCCAAACGGGACATTTCTACGAGCAGTACTTC. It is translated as CAWTQTGHFYEQYF. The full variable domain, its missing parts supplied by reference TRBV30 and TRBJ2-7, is SQTIHQWPATLVQPVGSPLSLECTVEGTSNPNLYWYRQAAGRGLQLLFYSVGIGQISSEVPQNLSASRPQDRQFILSSKKLLLSDSGFYLCAWTQTGHFYEQYFGPGTRLTVT.

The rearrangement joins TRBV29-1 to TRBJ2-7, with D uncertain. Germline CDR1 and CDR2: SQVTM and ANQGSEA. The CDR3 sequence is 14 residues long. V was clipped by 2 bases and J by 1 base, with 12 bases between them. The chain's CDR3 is CSVELNKLSYEQYF. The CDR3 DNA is TGCAGCGTTGAATTGAACAAACTTTCCTACGAGCAGTACTTC.

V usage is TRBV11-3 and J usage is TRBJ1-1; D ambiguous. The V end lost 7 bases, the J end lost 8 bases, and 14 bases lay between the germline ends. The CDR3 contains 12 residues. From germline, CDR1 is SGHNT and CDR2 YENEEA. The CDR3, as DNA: TGTGCCAGCACCCAAGGGTGGGAGGAAGCTTTCTTT. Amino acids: CASTQGWEEAFF.

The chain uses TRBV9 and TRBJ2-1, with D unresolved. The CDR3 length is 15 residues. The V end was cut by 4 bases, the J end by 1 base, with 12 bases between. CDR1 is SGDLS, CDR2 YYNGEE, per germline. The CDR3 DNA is TGTGCCAGCAGCCCCGCTGGTAGTTCCTACAATGAGCAGTTCTTC. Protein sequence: CASSPAGSSYNEQFF.

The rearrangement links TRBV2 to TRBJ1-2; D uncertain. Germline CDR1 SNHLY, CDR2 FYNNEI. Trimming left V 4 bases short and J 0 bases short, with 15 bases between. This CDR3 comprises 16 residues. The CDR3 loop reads CASSGGESAANYGYTF. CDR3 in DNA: TGTGCCAGCAGTGGTGGGGAGTCGGCAGCTAACTATGGCTACACCTTC.

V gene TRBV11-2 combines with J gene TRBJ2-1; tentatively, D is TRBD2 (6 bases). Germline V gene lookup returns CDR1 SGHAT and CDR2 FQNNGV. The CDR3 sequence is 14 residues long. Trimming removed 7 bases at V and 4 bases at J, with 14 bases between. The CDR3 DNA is TGTGCCAGCATCATGGGGACTTTTTACAATGAGCAGTTCTTC. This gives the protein CASIMGTFYNEQFF.